These 20 T cell receptor beta chains were sequenced from one sample in a study of a mutant IDH1 vaccine in newly diagnosed glioma. Specified time point: baseline, week 1 (first vaccination visit). Indicated treatment: pre-vaccination baseline after standard-of-care therapy. Sequencing was performed with immunoSEQ multiplex PCR; in TCRdb, only in-frame clones are kept and a portion is missing. The sample lists over 45,000 clones; more than 85% were seen once. Source: PBMCs, taken from a glioma patient treated with radiotherapy, temozolomide or both. The source is a man in his forties or fifties with glioma.

This rearrangement joins TRBV6-5 to TRBJ1-5, with TRBD1 as a possible D gene (6 bases). The CDR3 is made up of 14 amino acids. Trimming removed 6 bases at V and 3 bases at J, with 12 bases between. The germline CDR1 and CDR2 sequences are MNHEY and SVGAGI. The DNA of the CDR3 is TGTGCCAGCAGCCAGACAGGTTCCAATCAGCCCCAGCATTTT. Protein sequence: CASSQTGSNQPQHF.

The chain couples TRBV2 to TRBJ1-2; no firm D call. This CDR3 region has 14 residues. V gave up 3 bases and J gave up 3 bases, with 11 bases separating them. Germline CDR1 reads SNHLY; CDR2 reads FYNNEI. The CDR3: CASSEIGPDYGYTF. The CDR3 region has the DNA TGTGCCAGCAGTGAGATAGGTCCCGACTATGGCTACACCTTC. Supplemented by reference TRBV2 and TRBJ1-2, the full variable domain reads EPEVTQTPSHQVTQMGQEVILRCVPISNHLYFYWYRQILGQKVEFLVSFYNNEISEKSEIFDDQFSVERPDGSNFTLKIRSTKLEDSAMYFCASSEIGPDYGYTFGSGTRLTVV.

The CDR3 protein is CARSLGPGEGREVGNEQFF. The CDR3, as DNA: TGTGCCAGAAGCTTGGGCCCAGGTGAGGGGCGGGAGGTTGGTAATGAGCAGTTCTTC. The chain joins TRBV5-3 to TRBJ2-1; 8 nucleotides align to TRBD2. TRBV5-3 is marked as an open reading frame, function uncertain. V was clipped by 0 bases and J by 7 bases; unmatched bases: 18. The CDR3 is 19 residues long.

The rearrangement uses TRBV6-5 and TRBJ2-5, with 7 bases matching TRBD1. With 6 bases clipped from V and 3 bases from J, the junction kept 7 bases outside the gene matches. CDR3 length equals 14 residues. Germline V gene sequence: CDR1 MNHEY, CDR2 SVGAGI. This CDR3 is CASSPPGQKETQYF. The CDR3 DNA reads TGTGCCAGCAGCCCACCGGGACAGAAAGAGACCCAGTACTTC.

This chain links TRBV28 with TRBJ2-1; possible D gene TRBD1, 5 bases. The CDR3 totals 12 residues. CDR1 and CDR2 (germline): MDHEN, SYDVKM. Trimming removed 3 bases at V and 9 bases at J, with 9 bases between. This CDR3 is CASSLSRVEQFF. CDR3 sequence (DNA): TGTGCCAGCAGTTTGTCCAGGGTTGAGCAGTTCTTC.

This clone was observed a few times. The chain joins TRBV19 to TRBJ1-4; D is uncertain. CDR3 size: 15 residues. The V gene lost 6 bases and the J gene lost 8 bases, with 19 bases spanning the gap. Looked up from germline, CDR1 is LNHDA and CDR2 is SQIVND (reference sequence). The CDR3, as DNA: TGTGCCAGTAGAAAGGTACTAGGGTCGGCCGAAAAACTGTTTTTT. Amino acid sequence: CASRKVLGSAEKLFF.

The CDR3 loop is CASSQAWGQGAYTQYF. The CDR3 bases are TGTGCCAGCAGCCAAGCCTGGGGACAGGGGGCTTATACGCAGTATTTT. The rearrangement uses TRBV4-2 and TRBJ2-3, with 12 positions matching TRBD1. Trimming took 1 base from V and 7 from J; bases not matched to a gene: 6. Per the germline V gene, CDR1 is LGHNA and CDR2 is YNFKEQ. The length of the CDR3 is 16 residues.

The chain recombines TRBV7-2 with TRBJ2-5, with TRBD1 matching 8 bases. There are 15 residues in the CDR3. J was trimmed by 1 base and V by 3 bases; bases with no gene match: 4. The germline V gene has CDR1 SGHTA and CDR2 FQGNSA. The CDR3 DNA sequence: TGTGCCAGCAGCTTCGGACAGGGCCTCCAAGAGACCCAGTACTTC. This encodes CASSFGQGLQETQYF.

The chain uses TRBV11-1 and TRBJ2-5; a possible D gene is TRBD1 (6 bases). V lost 2 bases and J lost 3, with 16 bases in between. Germline V gene lookup returns CDR1 SGHAT and CDR2 FQDESV (reference sequence). The CDR3 sequence is 16 residues long. In DNA, the CDR3 is TGTGCCAGCAGCTTAACGGATTTAGGGACAAAAGAGACCCAGTACTTC. It translates to CASSLTDLGTKETQYF.

This chain joins TRBV5-5 and TRBJ1-4, with unresolved D. Germline V gives CDR1 SGHKS, CDR2 YYEKEE (reference sequence). This CDR3 comprises 15 residues. The V end lost 2 bases, the J end lost 4 bases, and 12 bases lay between the germline ends. The CDR3 DNA sequence: TGTGCCAGCAGCTTTTTCGACGGCTTTAATGAAAAACTGTTTTTT. Protein product: CASSFFDGFNEKLFF.

The chain employs TRBV5-8 and TRBJ1-2, with D maybe TRBD1 (6 bases). V lost 4 bases and J 2 bases, leaving 15 bases between the germline ends. The CDR3 length is 15 residues. Germline CDR1 and CDR2: SGHTS and YDEGEE. The CDR3 DNA follows: TGTGCCAGCAGCCAACGGGGGCAGGCGAACTATGGCTACACCTTC. This codes for CASSQRGQANYGYTF.

This chain links TRBV9 with TRBJ2-1; TRBD2 aligns across 8 bases. With V trimmed by 6 bases and J by 6 bases, 11 bases remained unmatched. The CDR3 length is 15 residues. The germline CDR1 and CDR2 sequences are SGDLS and YYNGEE. The CDR3 DNA sequence: TGTGCCAGCACGGGGCGGGAGGCTTTGACCAATGAGCAGTTCTTC. Amino acids: CASTGREALTNEQFF. The full variable domain, its missing parts supplied by reference TRBV9 and TRBJ2-1, is DSGVTQTPKHLITATGQRVTLRCSPRSGDLSVYWYQQSLDQGLQFLIQYYNGEERAKGNILERFSAQQFPDLHSELNLSSLELGDSALYFCASTGREALTNEQFFGPGTRLTVL.

This clone was seen once. This chain's CDR3 is CASSSGTGGNQPQHF. The CDR3 DNA reads as TGCGCCAGCAGCTCAGGGACAGGGGGCAATCAGCCCCAGCATTTT. The rearrangement joins TRBV5-1 to TRBJ1-5, with 10 bases identical to TRBD1. The V and J ends lost 3 bases and 2 bases, in that order; junction bases with no gene match: 2. CDR3 length: 15 amino acids. Looked up from germline, CDR1 is SGHRS and CDR2 is YFSETQ. The full variable domain, in which reference TRBV5-1 and TRBJ1-5 provide the parts outside the CDR3, is KAGVTQTPRYLIKTRGQQVTLSCSPISGHRSVSWYQQTPGQGLQFLFEYFSETQRNKGNFPGRFSGRQFSNSRSEMNVSTLELGDSALYLCASSSGTGGNQPQHFGDGTRLSIL.

This chain uses TRBV25-1 with TRBJ2-2; 7 bases line up with TRBD1. The V gene's germline CDR1 is MGHDK and CDR2 SYGVNS. The CDR3 extends over 16 amino acids. V trimming: 3 bases; J trimming: 1 base; junction bases outside the gene matches: 5. The CDR3, as DNA: TGTGCCAGCAGTGACAGGGGGATCAAGAACACCGGGGAGCTGTTTTTT. As protein: CASSDRGIKNTGELFF.

The table lists this clone with a count of one. V is TRBV14 and J is TRBJ2-5; TRBD2 agrees at 10 bases. Germline V CDR1 and CDR2: SGHDN, FVKESK. This CDR3 comprises 16 residues. V lost 4 bases, J lost 5 bases, and 10 bases stayed unmatched. The CDR3 bases are TGTGCCAGCAGCCTGACTAGCGGGTGGTTGGGGGAGACCCAGTACTTC. It codes for CASSLTSGWLGETQYF.

The chain couples TRBV5-1 to TRBJ2-3; D tentatively reads TRBD1 or TRBD2 (6 bases each). The germline CDR1 and CDR2 sequences are SGHRS and YFSETQ. The CDR3 runs to 15 residues. V lost 4 bases and J lost 5, with 17 bases in between. As DNA, the CDR3 is TGCGCCAGCAGCCTTGGACAGCGGGCGCAAGATACGCAGTATTTT. It is translated as CASSLGQRAQDTQYF. The full variable domain, rest sourced from reference TRBV5-1 and TRBJ2-3, is KAGVTQTPRYLIKTRGQQVTLSCSPISGHRSVSWYQQTPGQGLQFLFEYFSETQRNKGNFPGRFSGRQFSNSRSEMNVSTLELGDSALYLCASSLGQRAQDTQYFGPGTRLTVL.

The chain employs TRBV6-1 and TRBJ2-1; possible D gene TRBD2, 5 bases. Per the germline V gene, CDR1 is MNHNS and CDR2 is SASEGT. CDR3 length equals 13 residues. V dropped 4 bases and J dropped 6 bases, with 10 bases sitting between them. The CDR3 DNA is TGTGCCAGCAGTGGAGGGATATCCAATGAGCAGTTCTTC. This gives the protein CASSGGISNEQFF.

The CDR3 nucleotides are TGCGCCAGCAGCTCGACTAGCGGGAGTGCTCACGAGCAGTACTTC. This gives the protein CASSSTSGSAHEQYF. The rearrangement uses TRBV5-1 and TRBJ2-7; 12 nucleotides agree with TRBD2. Unmatched junction bases numbered 6, after V lost 3 bases and J lost 5 bases. The CDR3 totals 15 residues. Germline CDR1 is SGHRS and CDR2 is YFSETQ. The full variable domain, with the rest looked up from reference TRBV5-1 and TRBJ2-7, is KAGVTQTPRYLIKTRGQQVTLSCSPISGHRSVSWYQQTPGQGLQFLFEYFSETQRNKGNFPGRFSGRQFSNSRSEMNVSTLELGDSALYLCASSSTSGSAHEQYFGPGTRLTVT.

This chain joins TRBV30 and TRBJ2-3; maybe TRBD2 (6 bases). V was cut by 3 bases and J by 6 bases, with 16 bases left in between. Germline CDR1 GTSNPN, CDR2 SVGIG (reference sequence). This CDR3 is built from 14 residues. The CDR3 sequence is CAWRRRPAGDTQYF. CDR3 coding DNA: TGTGCCTGGAGACGAAGACCCGCGGGGGATACGCAGTATTTT.

This sequence joins TRBV19 and TRBJ2-3; D is uncertain. Germline V lookup: CDR1 LNHDA, CDR2 SQIVND (reference sequence). This CDR3 has 12 amino acids. V shed 9 bases and J shed 4 bases, with 11 bases lying between them. CDR3 loop: CASNGPPDTQYF. In DNA form, the CDR3 reads TGTGCCAGCAACGGCCCACCAGATACGCAGTATTTT.